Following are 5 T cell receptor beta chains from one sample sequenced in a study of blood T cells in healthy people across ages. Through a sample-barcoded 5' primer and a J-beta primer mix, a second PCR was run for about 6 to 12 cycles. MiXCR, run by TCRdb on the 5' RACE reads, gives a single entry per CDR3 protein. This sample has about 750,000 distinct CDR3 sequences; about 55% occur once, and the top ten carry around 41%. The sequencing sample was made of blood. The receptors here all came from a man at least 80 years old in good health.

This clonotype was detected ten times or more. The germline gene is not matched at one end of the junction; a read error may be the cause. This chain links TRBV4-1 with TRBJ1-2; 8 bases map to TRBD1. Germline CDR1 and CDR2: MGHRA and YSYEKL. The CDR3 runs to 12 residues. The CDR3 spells CASSQGAYGYTF. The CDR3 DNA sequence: TGTGCCAGCAGTCAGGGGGCGTATGGCTACACCTTC.

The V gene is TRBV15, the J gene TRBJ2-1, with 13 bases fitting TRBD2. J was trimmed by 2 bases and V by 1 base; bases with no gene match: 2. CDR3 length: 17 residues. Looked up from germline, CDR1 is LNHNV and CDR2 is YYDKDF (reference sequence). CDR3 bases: TGTGCCACCAGCAGAGTAGGGACTAGCGGGACCTACAATGAGCAGTTCTTC. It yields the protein CATSRVGTSGTYNEQFF.

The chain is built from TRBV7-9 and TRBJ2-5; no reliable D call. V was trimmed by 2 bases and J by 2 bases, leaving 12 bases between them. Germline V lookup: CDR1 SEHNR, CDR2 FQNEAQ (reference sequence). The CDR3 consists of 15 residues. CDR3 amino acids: CASSLIHPSQETQYF. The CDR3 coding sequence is TGTGCCAGCAGCTTAATTCATCCTAGTCAAGAGACCCAGTACTTC.

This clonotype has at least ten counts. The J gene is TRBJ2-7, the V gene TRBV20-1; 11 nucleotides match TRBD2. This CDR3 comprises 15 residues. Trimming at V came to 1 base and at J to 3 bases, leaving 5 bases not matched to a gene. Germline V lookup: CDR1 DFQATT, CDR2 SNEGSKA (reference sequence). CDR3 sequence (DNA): TGCAGTGCTAGAGGCCTTAGCGGGAGGGGCTACGAGCAGTACTTC. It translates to CSARGLSGRGYEQYF.

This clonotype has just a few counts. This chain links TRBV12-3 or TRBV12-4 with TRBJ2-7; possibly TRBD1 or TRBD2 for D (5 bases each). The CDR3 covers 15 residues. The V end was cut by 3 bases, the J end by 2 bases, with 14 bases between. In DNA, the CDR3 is TGTGCCAGCAGTTTGTTCTGGGACCGAACCTACGAGCAGTACTTC. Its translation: CASSLFWDRTYEQYF.